The T cell receptor beta chain under discussion was sequenced for a study of regulatory T cells in long-lasting Graves disease. Findings and limits, study-wide: Results may be inaccurate due to the small sample size.

Time point described: persistent/refractory GD, antithyroid drugs over 5 years with positive TRAb. Making the TCR library involved RNA that had been extracted from PBMCs. It was American Thyroid Association guidelines that determined Graves' disease diagnosis. Patients of an endocrinology department in Xi'an, China, were included. CDR3 regions were amplified by Arm-PCR using iRepertoire HTBI primers to build TCR beta libraries. In the original processing: Segment identification across samples yielded about 60 TRBV and more than twelve TRBJ segments. MiXCR was run by TCRdb on the multiplex PCR reads, yielding one entry per CDR3 protein. The V and J calls and clone size come from TCRdb's table, not from the authors' own analysis. The sample holds 400,000 or so distinct CDR3 sequences, roughly a quarter seen once. Of note for this clonotype: Its matching antigen is unknown.

Per the germline V gene, CDR1 is MNHEY and CDR2 is SVGEGT. This CDR3 contains 15 residues. With 7 bases removed from V and 1 base from J, the gap between germline ends came to 17 bases. This rearrangement joins TRBV6-2 or TRBV6-3 to TRBJ2-7; D could derive from TRBD1 or TRBD2 (5 bases each). The sequence derives from a female donor with Graves disease. Source: peripheral blood mononuclear cells (PBMCs), taken when the disease was refractory, from a patient treated with antithyroid drugs. The CDR3 spells CASNPGRFGSYEQYF. The CDR3 DNA reads TGTGCCAGCAATCCGGGACGCTTTGGGTCCTACGAGCAGTACTTC.